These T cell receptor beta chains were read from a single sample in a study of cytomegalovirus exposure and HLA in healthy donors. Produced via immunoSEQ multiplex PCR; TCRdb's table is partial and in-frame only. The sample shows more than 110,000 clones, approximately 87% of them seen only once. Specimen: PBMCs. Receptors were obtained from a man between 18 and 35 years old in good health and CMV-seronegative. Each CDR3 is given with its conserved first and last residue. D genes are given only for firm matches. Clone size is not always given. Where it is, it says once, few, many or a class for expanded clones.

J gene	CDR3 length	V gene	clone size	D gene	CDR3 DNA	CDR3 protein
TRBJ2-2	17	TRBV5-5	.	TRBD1	TGTGCCAGCAGCTTGAGGGGGGACAGGACCAACACCGGGGAGCTGTTTTTT	CASSLRGDRTNTGELFF
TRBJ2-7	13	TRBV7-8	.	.	TGTGCCAGCAGCCAAGACAGTTTATACGAGCAGTACTTC	CASSQDSLYEQYF
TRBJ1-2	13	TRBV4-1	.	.	TGCGCCAGCAGCCAAACGGTGAGCTATGGCTACACCTTC	CASSQTVSYGYTF
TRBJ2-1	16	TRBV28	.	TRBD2	TGTGCCAGCAGTTCTGGGGGCGCGGGAGGGGGAAATGAGCAGTTCTTC	CASSSGGAGGGNEQFF
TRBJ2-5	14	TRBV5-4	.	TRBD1	TGTGCCAGCAACGACTGGACAGGTCAAGAGACCCAGTACTTC	CASNDWTGQETQYF
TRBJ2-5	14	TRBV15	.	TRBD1	TGTGCCACCAGCAGGCGGGACAGGGAAGAGACCCAGTACTTC	CATSRRDREETQYF
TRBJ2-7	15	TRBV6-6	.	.	TGTGCCAGCACACCTAGCCCCATCAGGGGAAACGAGCAGTACTTC	CASTPSPIRGNEQYF
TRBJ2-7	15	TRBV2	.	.	TGTGCCAGCAGTGAAGGGGCGGACAGATCCTACGAGCAGTACTTC	CASSEGADRSYEQYF
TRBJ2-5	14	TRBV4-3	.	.	TGCGCCAGCAGCCTCGACAGATACCAAGAGACCCAGTACTTC	CASSLDRYQETQYF
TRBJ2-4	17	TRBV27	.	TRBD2	TGTGCCAGCAGTTTATATCCCGGGGGGGGGCCCAAAAACATTCAGTACTTC	CASSLYPGGGPKNIQYF
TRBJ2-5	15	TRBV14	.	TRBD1	TGTGCCAGCAGCCAGACAGGGAGACCTTGGGAGACCCAGTACTTC	CASSQTGRPWETQYF
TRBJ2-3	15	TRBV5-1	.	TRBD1	TGCGCCAGCAGCCTGCAGGGGGTAACATCAGATACGCAGTATTTT	CASSLQGVTSDTQYF
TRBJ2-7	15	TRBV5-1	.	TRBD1	TGCGCCAGCAGCCCTGGGACAGGGGGCAGGTACGAGCAGTACTTC	CASSPGTGGRYEQYF
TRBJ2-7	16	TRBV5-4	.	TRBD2	TGTGCCAGCAGCTTGGATCCAGCGGGGGGTCCCTACGAGCAGTACTTC	CASSLDPAGGPYEQYF
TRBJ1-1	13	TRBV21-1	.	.	TGTGCCAGCAGTCTCAGGGACTTAACTGAAGCTTTCTTT	CASSLRDLTEAFF
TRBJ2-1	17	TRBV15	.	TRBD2	TGTGCCACCAGCAGAGATCAAGGGACTAGTTTTTCCCATGAGCAGTTCTTC	CATSRDQGTSFSHEQFF
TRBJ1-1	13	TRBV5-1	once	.	TGCGCCAGCAGCGCTGGACAGACGACTGAAGCTTTCTTT	CASSAGQTTEAFF
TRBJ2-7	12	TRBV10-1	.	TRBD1	TGCGCCACCCAGGGGGACAGGCAGGAGCAGTACTTC	CATQGDRQEQYF
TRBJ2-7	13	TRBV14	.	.	TGTGCCAGCAGCCAGGGACTCGCCTACGAGCAGTACTTC	CASSQGLAYEQYF
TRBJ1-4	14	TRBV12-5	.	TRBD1	TGTGCTAGTGGTTCCGGGACAGGGAACGAAAAACTGTTTTTT	CASGSGTGNEKLFF